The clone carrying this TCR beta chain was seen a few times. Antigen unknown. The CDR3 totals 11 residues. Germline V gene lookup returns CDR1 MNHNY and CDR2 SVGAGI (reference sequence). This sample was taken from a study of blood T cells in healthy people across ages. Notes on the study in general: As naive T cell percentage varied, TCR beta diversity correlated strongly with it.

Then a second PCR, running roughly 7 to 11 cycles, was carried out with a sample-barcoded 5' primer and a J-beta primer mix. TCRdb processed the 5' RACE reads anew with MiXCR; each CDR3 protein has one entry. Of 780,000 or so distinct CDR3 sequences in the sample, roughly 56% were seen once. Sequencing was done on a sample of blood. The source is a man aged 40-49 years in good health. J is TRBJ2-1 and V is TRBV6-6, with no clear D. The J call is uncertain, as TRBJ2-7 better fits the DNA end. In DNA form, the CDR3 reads TGTGCCAGCAGTTACGTCGATGAGCAGTACTTC. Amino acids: CASSYVDEQYF.